This is a list of T cell receptor beta chains from one sample in a study of control samples from healthy donors and cancer patients. Sequencing was performed with immunoSEQ multiplex PCR; in TCRdb, only in-frame clones are kept and a portion is missing. The sample has 210,000 or so clones, 90% to 95% seen once. The sample was blood. All receptors come from a man aged 25 to 40 in good health. Both conserved end residues are part of each CDR3. Fields, in order: V gene, D gene, J gene, CDR3 protein. D genes are given only for firm matches.

v_gene: TRBV27; d_gene: -; j_gene: TRBJ1-6; CDR3aa: CASSDPGADVGPLHF
v_gene: TRBV6-1; d_gene: -; j_gene: TRBJ1-5; CDR3aa: CASSELTGNQPQHF
v_gene: TRBV2; d_gene: TRBD1; j_gene: TRBJ1-2; CDR3aa: CASRAGTANNYGYTF
v_gene: TRBV6-5; d_gene: -; j_gene: TRBJ1-6; CDR3aa: CASRSGPNSPLHF
v_gene: TRBV5-4; d_gene: -; j_gene: TRBJ2-7; CDR3aa: CASSLALGPSYEQYF
v_gene: TRBV6-5; d_gene: -; j_gene: TRBJ2-1; CDR3aa: CASSPTLINNEQFF
v_gene: TRBV15; d_gene: TRBD2; j_gene: TRBJ2-1; CDR3aa: CATSRDRNSGGMSYNEQFF
v_gene: TRBV24-1; d_gene: TRBD2; j_gene: TRBJ2-2; CDR3aa: CATSSGTSATGELFF
v_gene: TRBV7-2; d_gene: TRBD1; j_gene: TRBJ1-6; CDR3aa: CASSWGPGTGDSPLHF
v_gene: TRBV19; d_gene: -; j_gene: TRBJ2-7; CDR3aa: CASSIEDKYSYEQYF
v_gene: TRBV10-1; d_gene: TRBD1; j_gene: TRBJ2-7; CDR3aa: CASSSGGYHEQYF
v_gene: TRBV5-1; d_gene: TRBD1; j_gene: TRBJ1-1; CDR3aa: CASSTTGITTEAFF
v_gene: TRBV13; d_gene: -; j_gene: TRBJ1-6; CDR3aa: CASSLGRGNSPLHF
v_gene: TRBV6-5; d_gene: -; j_gene: TRBJ1-3; CDR3aa: CASSYSARGGNTIYF
v_gene: TRBV6-5; d_gene: -; j_gene: TRBJ1-1; CDR3aa: CASSFRGTNTEAFF
v_gene: TRBV29-1; d_gene: -; j_gene: TRBJ2-1; CDR3aa: CSVEDLDDRKVWNEQFF
v_gene: TRBV10-2; d_gene: -; j_gene: TRBJ2-5; CDR3aa: CASKRLAREETQYF
v_gene: TRBV5-4; d_gene: TRBD2; j_gene: TRBJ2-7; CDR3aa: CASSAPGGGGAYEQYF
v_gene: TRBV30; d_gene: -; j_gene: TRBJ1-1; CDR3aa: CAWSVWRNTEAFF
v_gene: TRBV24-1; d_gene: -; j_gene: TRBJ2-2; CDR3aa: CATSDLPSKVIPNTGELFF
v_gene: TRBV20-1; d_gene: -; j_gene: TRBJ1-1; CDR3aa: CSARGRTEAFF
v_gene: TRBV4-1; d_gene: -; j_gene: TRBJ1-1; CDR3aa: CASSHRIGGENTEAFF
v_gene: TRBV9; d_gene: -; j_gene: TRBJ1-6; CDR3aa: CASSVTDNSPLHF
v_gene: TRBV2; d_gene: -; j_gene: TRBJ2-4; CDR3aa: CASSPGTAIKNIQYF
v_gene: TRBV2; d_gene: TRBD2; j_gene: TRBJ2-3; CDR3aa: CASRSGTETDTQYF
v_gene: TRBV6-6; d_gene: -; j_gene: TRBJ1-6; CDR3aa: CASHRYNSPLHF
v_gene: TRBV6-1; d_gene: -; j_gene: TRBJ2-1; CDR3aa: CASSEEGLRYNEQFF
v_gene: TRBV18; d_gene: -; j_gene: TRBJ2-7; CDR3aa: CASSPGQTDRSFAYEQYF
v_gene: TRBV5-5; d_gene: -; j_gene: TRBJ1-1; CDR3aa: CASSLGVSTNTEAFF
v_gene: TRBV19; d_gene: TRBD1; j_gene: TRBJ2-6; CDR3aa: CASSSGTASGANVLTF
v_gene: TRBV30; d_gene: TRBD1; j_gene: TRBJ1-4; CDR3aa: CAWKPGQGAGNEKLFF
v_gene: TRBV19; d_gene: -; j_gene: TRBJ1-1; CDR3aa: CASIPFGRGGGNTEAFF
v_gene: TRBV6-5; d_gene: TRBD2; j_gene: TRBJ2-2; CDR3aa: CASSLKRGGSGELFF
v_gene: TRBV11-3; d_gene: -; j_gene: TRBJ2-3; CDR3aa: CASSYLTGGQGTQYF
v_gene: TRBV5-1; d_gene: -; j_gene: TRBJ1-1; CDR3aa: CASSLAGANTEAFF
v_gene: TRBV29-1; d_gene: -; j_gene: TRBJ2-5; CDR3aa: CSVEGYQETQYF
v_gene: TRBV4-1; d_gene: -; j_gene: TRBJ2-2; CDR3aa: CASSQDYGPPNTGELFF
v_gene: TRBV6-1; d_gene: -; j_gene: TRBJ1-3; CDR3aa: CASSEKWTGNTIYF
v_gene: TRBV5-6; d_gene: -; j_gene: TRBJ1-5; CDR3aa: CASSFGRGAQPQHF
v_gene: TRBV18; d_gene: TRBD1; j_gene: TRBJ2-7; CDR3aa: CASSRSPGQGAYEQYF
v_gene: TRBV5-1; d_gene: TRBD2; j_gene: TRBJ2-3; CDR3aa: CASSLGGLAGLHTDTQYF
v_gene: TRBV9; d_gene: -; j_gene: TRBJ2-3; CDR3aa: CASSVASAQVGDTQYF
v_gene: TRBV19; d_gene: TRBD1; j_gene: TRBJ1-5; CDR3aa: CASSIDRGYGNQPQHF
v_gene: TRBV5-1; d_gene: -; j_gene: TRBJ2-2; CDR3aa: CASSVERGRDGTGELFF
v_gene: TRBV11-2; d_gene: TRBD1; j_gene: TRBJ2-3; CDR3aa: CASSLDVTGSTDTQYF
v_gene: TRBV4-1; d_gene: TRBD1; j_gene: TRBJ2-7; CDR3aa: CASSQGRDSFTYEQYF
v_gene: TRBV2; d_gene: TRBD2; j_gene: TRBJ2-3; CDR3aa: CASSRPGDYNTDTQYF
v_gene: TRBV4-1; d_gene: -; j_gene: TRBJ1-3; CDR3aa: CASSPSGDHSGNTIYF
v_gene: TRBV6-5; d_gene: TRBD1; j_gene: TRBJ2-3; CDR3aa: CASSYSDRGRVGTQYF
v_gene: TRBV3-1/TRBV3-2; d_gene: -; j_gene: TRBJ2-3; CDR3aa: CASSQDWAQPGTDTQYF
v_gene: TRBV19; d_gene: TRBD1; j_gene: TRBJ1-6; CDR3aa: CASSIRTGGNSPLHF
v_gene: TRBV6-6; d_gene: -; j_gene: TRBJ1-2; CDR3aa: CASRERSPTAGYGYTF
v_gene: TRBV6-5; d_gene: -; j_gene: TRBJ1-6; CDR3aa: CASSTGLHYNSPLHF
v_gene: TRBV12-3/TRBV12-4; d_gene: -; j_gene: TRBJ1-2; CDR3aa: CASTPGSAGGYTF
v_gene: TRBV7-9; d_gene: -; j_gene: TRBJ2-1; CDR3aa: CASSLDGEALKEQFF
v_gene: TRBV6-6; d_gene: TRBD2; j_gene: TRBJ2-1; CDR3aa: CASSWEGAYNEQFF
v_gene: TRBV19; d_gene: -; j_gene: TRBJ1-1; CDR3aa: CASSISLGLWAFF
v_gene: TRBV11-2; d_gene: TRBD1; j_gene: TRBJ1-1; CDR3aa: CASSSQGGTEAFF
v_gene: TRBV7-6; d_gene: -; j_gene: TRBJ2-1; CDR3aa: CASSLVLYNEQFF